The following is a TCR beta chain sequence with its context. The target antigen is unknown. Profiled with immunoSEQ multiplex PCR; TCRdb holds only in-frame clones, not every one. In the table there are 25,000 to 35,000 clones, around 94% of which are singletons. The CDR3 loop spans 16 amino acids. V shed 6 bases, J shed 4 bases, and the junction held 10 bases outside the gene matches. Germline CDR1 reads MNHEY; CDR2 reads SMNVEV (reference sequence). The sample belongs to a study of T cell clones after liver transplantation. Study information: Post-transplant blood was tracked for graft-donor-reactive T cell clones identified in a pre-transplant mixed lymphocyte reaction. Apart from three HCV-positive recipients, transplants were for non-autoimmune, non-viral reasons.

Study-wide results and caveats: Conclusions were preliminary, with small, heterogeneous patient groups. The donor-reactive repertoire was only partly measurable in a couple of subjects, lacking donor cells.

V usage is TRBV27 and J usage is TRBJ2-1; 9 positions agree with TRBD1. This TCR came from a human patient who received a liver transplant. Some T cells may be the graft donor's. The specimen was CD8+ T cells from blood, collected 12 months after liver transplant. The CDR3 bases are TGTGCCAGCAGGTTCGCCCTGGGGACAGGGTACAATGAGCAGTTCTTC. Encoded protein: CASRFALGTGYNEQFF.